This T cell receptor beta chain was identified in a study of Graves' ophthalmopathy and Graves' hyperthyroidism. RNA transcripts provided the template for amplifying TCR beta CDR3 regions. The library came from an HTBI-primed first-round RT-PCR and a second-round multiplex PCR. TCRdb called the multiplex PCR reads again in MiXCR, with one record for every CDR3 protein. The repertoire holds hundreds of thousands of distinct CDR3 sequences, with over 40% as singletons. Unmatched junction bases numbered 9, after V lost 3 bases and J lost 5 bases. The CDR3 runs to 16 residues. Germline CDR1 and CDR2: KGHDR and SFDVKD.

The clonotype was recovered from an adult man with Graves' ophthalmopathy. The genes are TRBV24-1 and TRBJ2-1; 7 bases map to TRBD2. The sample comprised peripheral blood. Here the CDR3 DNA reads TGTGCCACCAGTGATCGGGGCGCGGGGGAAGACAATGAGCAGTTCTTC. Its translation is CATSDRGAGEDNEQFF.